This entry concerns a single TCR beta chain. Its target is unknown. The data were taken from a study of OX40 agonist ivuxolimab in advanced cancers. Study overall: The eligibility criteria allowed prior anti-PD-1, anti-PD-L1 or anti-CTLA-4 therapy, and about 40% had some.

This CDR3 spans 15 amino acids. Trimming left V 5 bases short and J 4 bases short, with 15 bases between. Per germline, CDR1 SGHAT and CDR2 FQNNGV. The cohort excluded patients with autoimmune disease history or systemic immunosuppression. Study observations and caveats: There was clonal expansion of CD4+ and CD8+ blood T cells by week 6 at 0.1 to 3.0 mg/kg.

TCRdb keeps only in-frame clones here, not all; method: immunoSEQ multiplex PCR. Of about 77,000 clones in the sample, roughly 84% were seen once. This clonotype was sampled from an adult with an advanced solid tumor such as melanoma, head and neck, liver or kidney cancer. This chain uses TRBV11-2 with TRBJ1-5; D may be TRBD1 (5 bases). The specimen was CD4+ or CD8+ T cells sorted from blood, collected in a trial of the OX40 agonist ivuxolimab. The CDR3 region is CASSQEPGGNQPQHF. The CDR3 DNA sequence: TGTGCCAGCAGCCAAGAACCGGGGGGAAATCAGCCCCAGCATTTT.